The 27 T cell receptor beta chains presented below share a single source sample, sequenced in a study of graft-versus-host responses after intestinal transplantation. The table came from immunoSEQ multiplex PCR; TCRdb's copy has only in-frame clones and leaves some out. The repertoire includes about 38,000 clones, less than 95% of them detected once, and approximately 0.22% sits in the top ten. No antigen has been identified for these receptors. Material: unstimulated CD4+ T cells sorted from spleen or lymph node cells, obtained before transplant. The source is a human donor who was the organ donor for an intestinal transplant.

The chain carries TRBV2 and TRBJ1-6, with D tentatively TRBD1 (6 bases). Trimming took 1 base from V and 3 from J, leaving 7 bases between them. The CDR3 has 15 amino acids. Germline assignment: CDR1 SNHLY and CDR2 FYNNEI. As DNA, the CDR3 is TGTGCCAGCAGTGAAGGGGGACACTATAATTCACCCCTCCACTTT. Amino acid sequence: CASSEGGHYNSPLHF.

This clone was detected only a few times. The chain recombines TRBV4-3 with TRBJ1-3; unclear D gene. CDR3 size: 17 residues. CDR1 is LGHNA, CDR2 YSLEER, per germline. V lost 2 bases and J 1 base, leaving 15 bases between the germline ends. CDR3 sequence: CASSQYNSGTSGNTIYF. In DNA form, the CDR3 reads TGCGCCAGCAGCCAATACAACTCTGGTACATCTGGAAACACCATATATTTT.

This rearrangement joins TRBV9 to TRBJ1-1; D call uncertain. CDR1 SGDLS and CDR2 YYNGEE come from the germline V gene. The V gene lost 0 bases and the J gene lost 0 bases, with 12 bases spanning the gap. This CDR3 is 16 amino acids long. The CDR3 loop is CASSVGVGIMNTEAFF. Written as DNA, the CDR3 is TGTGCCAGCAGCGTAGGAGTGGGGATCATGAACACTGAAGCTTTCTTT.

V gene TRBV10-3 combines with J gene TRBJ1-2, with TRBD1 matching 11 bases. CDR1 and CDR2 (germline): ENHRY, SYGVKD. The CDR3 is made up of 15 amino acids. V trimming: 3 bases; J trimming: 7 bases; junction bases outside the gene matches: 7. The DNA for the CDR3 is TGTGCCATCAGTGAATCCGGGACAGGGGGAGCTGGCTACACCTTC. This encodes CAISESGTGGAGYTF.

The V call is TRBV7-9, the J call TRBJ2-6, with 7 bases identical to TRBD1. From germline, CDR1 is SEHNR and CDR2 FQNEAQ (reference sequence). The CDR3 is made up of 17 amino acids. J lost 0 bases, V lost 3 bases, and 5 bases had no gene match. The CDR3 DNA reads TGTGCCAGCAGCTTGGGACAGCGTAGCTCTGGGGCCAACGTCCTGACTTTC. Amino acids: CASSLGQRSSGANVLTF.

This chain joins TRBV2 and TRBJ2-7; possibly TRBD1 for D (5 bases). This CDR3 region has 14 residues. Trimming cost V 6 bases and J 0 bases, with 12 bases left between them. CDR1 SNHLY and CDR2 FYNNEI come from the germline V gene. CDR3 DNA: TGTGCCAGCAGGAGGACATCCCTCTCCTACGAGCAGTACTTC. Its protein is CASRRTSLSYEQYF.

This clone was detected once. The chain recombines TRBV5-1 with TRBJ1-4; 7 bases match TRBD1. V shed 1 base, J shed 0 bases, and the junction held 6 bases outside the gene matches. Germline V gene data show CDR1 as SGHRS and CDR2 as YFSETQ. The CDR3 has 17 amino acids. The CDR3 is CASSLNRGTATNEKLFF. CDR3 coding DNA: TGCGCCAGCAGCTTGAACAGGGGCACAGCAACTAATGAAAAACTGTTTTTT.

The chain recombines TRBV5-4 with TRBJ1-2; D is uncertain. The CDR3 is 14 residues long. The germline V gene has CDR1 SGHNT and CDR2 YYREEE (reference sequence). V lost 2 bases to trimming and J lost 0 bases, with 8 bases between them. The CDR3 sequence is CASSFPDSNYGYTF. The CDR3 bases are TGTGCCAGCAGCTTTCCGGATTCTAACTATGGCTACACCTTC.

The chain uses TRBV6-1 and TRBJ1-1; 8 bases agree with TRBD1. Germline trimming cut 3 bases from V and 4 bases from J; bases unmatched to any gene: 10. The CDR3 is 16 residues long. The germline CDR1 and CDR2 sequences are MNHNS and SASEGT. Written as DNA, the CDR3 is TGTGCCAGCAGTGAGGGCCCCGGACAGGGAACCACTGAAGCTTTCTTT. Translation gives CASSEGPGQGTTEAFF.

The chain joins TRBV11-2 to TRBJ2-1; the match to TRBD1 covers 7 bases. The CDR3 is made up of 15 amino acids. Germline V gene lookup returns CDR1 SGHAT and CDR2 FQNNGV. V shed 3 bases, J shed 1 base, and the junction held 3 bases outside the gene matches. CDR3 bases: TGTGCCAGCAGCTTTACAGGGGTGTCCTACAATGAGCAGTTCTTC. It yields the protein CASSFTGVSYNEQFF.

The chain carries TRBV6-5 and TRBJ2-1; 8 bases fit TRBD2. The CDR3 consists of 15 residues. The V segment lost 3 bases and the J segment 4 bases; nucleotides outside the gene matches: 5. Germline values: CDR1 MNHEY, CDR2 SVGAGI. CDR3: CASSYRLAGYNEQFF. The CDR3 region has the DNA TGTGCCAGCAGTTATCGGCTAGCGGGTTACAATGAGCAGTTCTTC.

J is TRBJ1-2 and V is TRBV12-5, with D maybe TRBD1 (6 bases). The CDR3 runs to 13 residues. Per the germline V gene, CDR1 is LGHNT and CDR2 is FRNRAP. Trimming took off 3 bases at V and 3 bases at J, with 8 bases between the two ends. The CDR3, as DNA: TGTGCTAGTGGTTTAAGGGGGGACTATGGCTACACCTTC. This gives the protein CASGLRGDYGYTF.

This clone has only one observation. The genes are TRBV30 and TRBJ2-5; D is unclear. CDR1 GTSNPN and CDR2 SVGIG come from the germline V gene (reference sequence). The CDR3 sequence is 13 residues long. The V end lost 6 bases, the J end lost 7 bases, and 18 bases lay between the germline ends. The CDR3, as DNA: TGTGCCTGTGTCCCCTTTGGTGTGCTGACCCAGTACTTC. Encoded protein: CACVPFGVLTQYF.

DNA of the CDR3: TGCGCCAGCAGCTTGGCCAGGATGAACACTGAAGCTTTCTTT. Its translation: CASSLARMNTEAFF. V usage is TRBV5-1 and J usage is TRBJ1-1, with D uncertain. Germline CDR1 and CDR2: SGHRS and YFSETQ. The V end was cut by 0 bases, the J end by 0 bases, with 6 bases between. The CDR3 has 14 residues.

This clone was seen only once. V is TRBV12-5 and J is TRBJ2-1; weak D call: TRBD1 (5 bases). The CDR3 consists of 17 residues. Germline values: CDR1 LGHNT, CDR2 FRNRAP. The V end lost 0 bases, the J end lost 2 bases, and 14 bases lay between the germline ends. The CDR3 DNA reads as TGTGCTAGTGGTTTGGTACTGGGGCAGGGCGCCTACAATGAGCAGTTCTTC. Translated: CASGLVLGQGAYNEQFF.

The chain couples TRBV5-1 to TRBJ2-3; TRBD2 agrees at 8 bases. There are 17 residues in the CDR3. V lost 0 bases to trimming and J lost 2 bases; unmatched junction nucleotides: 8. Germline CDR1 reads SGHRS; CDR2 reads YFSETQ. The CDR3 DNA is TGCGCCAGCAGCTTGGATCTCGGCGGGGGGTACACAGATACGCAGTATTTT. It is translated as CASSLDLGGGYTDTQYF. Supplemented by reference TRBV5-1 and TRBJ2-3, the full variable domain reads KAGVTQTPRYLIKTRGQQVTLSCSPISGHRSVSWYQQTPGQGLQFLFEYFSETQRNKGNFPGRFSGRQFSNSRSEMNVSTLELGDSALYLCASSLDLGGGYTDTQYFGPGTRLTVL.

V usage is TRBV6-5 and J usage is TRBJ2-2; D gene unclear. Germline loops: CDR1 MNHEY, CDR2 SVGAGI. The V gene lost 0 bases and the J gene lost 5 bases, with 13 bases spanning the gap. CDR3 length: 16 residues. CDR3 sequence reads: CASSYSRARRTGELFF. DNA of the CDR3: TGTGCCAGCAGTTACTCGAGAGCGCGTCGGACCGGGGAGCTGTTTTTT.

The V call is TRBV5-1, the J call TRBJ2-1; D is perhaps TRBD1 or TRBD2 (5 bases each). V lost 0 bases to trimming and J lost 7 bases, with 8 bases between them. CDR3 length: 13 amino acids. Germline values: CDR1 SGHRS, CDR2 YFSETQ. The CDR3 loop reads CASSLEEGNEQFF. CDR3 sequence (DNA): TGCGCCAGCAGCTTGGAAGAGGGGAATGAGCAGTTCTTC.

The gene calls are TRBV5-4 and TRBJ2-7; D gene ambiguous. The germline V gene encodes CDR1 SGHNT and CDR2 YYREEE (reference sequence). Trimming cost V 1 base and J 2 bases, with 7 bases left between them. This CDR3 has 13 residues. The CDR3 DNA is TGTGCCAGCAGCTTGTGGCAGACCTACGAGCAGTACTTC. Protein sequence: CASSLWQTYEQYF.

The chain joins TRBV6-6 to TRBJ1-2; 10 positions agree with TRBD1. The CDR3 contains 15 residues. CDR1 and CDR2 (germline): MNHNY, SVGAGI (reference sequence). The V and J ends lost 6 bases and 7 bases, in that order; junction bases with no gene match: 11. The CDR3 protein is CASSFLTGTGVGYTF. CDR3 in DNA: TGTGCCAGCAGCTTTTTGACCGGGACAGGGGTTGGCTACACCTTC.

The J gene is TRBJ1-5, the V gene TRBV6-5; unclear D gene. The V gene's germline CDR1 is MNHEY and CDR2 SVGAGI. V lost 6 bases and J lost 9, with 15 bases in between. The CDR3 has 13 residues. CDR3: CASSRGSRRPQHF. The CDR3 DNA follows: TGTGCCAGCAGCCGGGGTTCCCGTCGGCCCCAGCATTTT.

V and J are TRBV6-6 and TRBJ1-2; D unresolved. Germline CDR1 reads MNHNY; CDR2 reads SVGAGI (reference sequence). CDR3 length: 15 amino acids. Trimming took 6 bases from V and 4 from J, leaving 18 bases between them. Here the CDR3 DNA reads TGTGCCAGCAGGCGCGATTCGGACGGACCCTATGGCTACACCTTC. It encodes CASRRDSDGPYGYTF.

The chain has TRBV4-3 and TRBJ2-3; D unresolved. The CDR3 sequence is 14 residues long. Between the trimmed V and J ends, which lost 0 bases and 2 bases, there was a span of 6 bases. Germline V CDR1 and CDR2: LGHNA, YSLEER. CDR3 sequence reads: CASSQDWYTDTQYF. The DNA for the CDR3 is TGCGCCAGCAGCCAAGATTGGTACACAGATACGCAGTATTTT.

CDR3 in DNA: TGTGCCAGCAGCAATAGCGGGGGGGCCCCACATGAGCAGTTCTTC. This translates into CASSNSGGAPHEQFF. This chain connects TRBV7-9 to TRBJ2-1; 11 bases are a match to TRBD2. The CDR3 length is 15 residues. Germline CDR1 and CDR2: SEHNR and FQNEAQ (reference sequence). J lost 8 bases, V lost 5 bases, and 8 bases had no gene match.

This clone came up once. The chain couples TRBV19 to TRBJ2-2; D possibly matches TRBD1 or TRBD2 (7 bases each). The CDR3 sequence is 15 residues long. Germline V lookup: CDR1 LNHDA, CDR2 SQIVND (reference sequence). Deletions cut 7 bases from V and 3 bases from J, with 15 bases between. The DNA for the CDR3 is TGTGCCAGTAAATGGCAGGGGGGGGACACCGGGGAGCTGTTTTTT. This translates into CASKWQGGDTGELFF.

The J gene is TRBJ2-7, the V gene TRBV11-3; D is uncertain. The length of the CDR3 is 15 residues. In germline, CDR1 is SGHNT, CDR2 YENEEA. V gave up 1 base and J gave up 5 bases, with 15 bases separating them. In nucleotides, the CDR3 is TGTGCCAGCAGCTTAGTGGCCGAGACCTTCAACGAGCAGTACTTC. Encoded protein: CASSLVAETFNEQYF.

The rearrangement joins TRBV5-1 to TRBJ2-5; D ambiguous. The germline CDR1 and CDR2 sequences are SGHRS and YFSETQ. There are 14 residues in the CDR3. With 0 bases removed from V and 1 base from J, the gap between germline ends came to 7 bases. CDR3 protein: CASSLARSQETQYF. CDR3 nucleotides: TGCGCCAGCAGCTTGGCCAGGTCCCAAGAGACCCAGTACTTC. The entire variable domain, with the rest obtained from reference TRBV5-1 and TRBJ2-5, is as follows: KAGVTQTPRYLIKTRGQQVTLSCSPISGHRSVSWYQQTPGQGLQFLFEYFSETQRNKGNFPGRFSGRQFSNSRSEMNVSTLELGDSALYLCASSLARSQETQYFGPGTRLLVL.